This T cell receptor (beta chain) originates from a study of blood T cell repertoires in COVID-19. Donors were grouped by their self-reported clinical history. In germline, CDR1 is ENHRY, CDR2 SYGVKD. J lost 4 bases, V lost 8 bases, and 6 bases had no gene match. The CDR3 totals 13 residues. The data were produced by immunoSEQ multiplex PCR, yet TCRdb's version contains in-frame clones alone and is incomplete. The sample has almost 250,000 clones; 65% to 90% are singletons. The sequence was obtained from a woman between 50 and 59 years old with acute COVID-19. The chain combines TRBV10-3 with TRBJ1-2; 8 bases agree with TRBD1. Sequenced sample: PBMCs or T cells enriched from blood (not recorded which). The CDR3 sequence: CAIAPGGAYGYTF. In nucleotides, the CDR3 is TGTGCCATCGCGCCAGGGGGCGCCTATGGCTACACCTTC.